Presented here are 2 T cell receptor beta chains from one specimen sequenced in a study of beta chain features in type 1 diabetes (dated by TCRdb to the late 2010s). The protocol used for the library was the immunoSEQ multiplex PCR assay. The entire amount of isolated RNA was reverse transcribed using the High Capacity cDNA Reverse Transcription Kit, so the sequenced TCRB transcripts were expressed ones. Here the immuneACCESS table is served through TCRdb, limited to in-frame sequences with V and J called. Missing clones are a known gap in these copies; in checked studies unresolved V genes cover under half, and the rest lacks a known reason. The sample has some 44,000 clones on record, 50% of them singletons. 0.25% of the sample comes from the top ten. Specimen: stem cell memory CD4+ T cells from blood. What this sample's cell subset or site label stands for: stem cell-like memory CD4+ T cells. The receptors shown here come from a woman in her 30s in good health.

This sequence joins TRBV13 and TRBJ2-3; TRBD2 matches at 7 bases. Germline CDR1 PRHDT, CDR2 FYEKMQ (reference sequence). V shed 1 base, J shed 0 bases, and the junction held 4 bases outside the gene matches. The CDR3 consists of 16 residues. The CDR3 here is CASSLAGGISTDTQYF. The CDR3 bases are TGTGCCAGCAGCTTAGCGGGAGGTATTAGCACAGATACGCAGTATTTT.

This clone was seen only once. This chain uses TRBV5-4 with TRBJ2-3; 9 nucleotides align to TRBD1. V shed 1 base, J shed 4 bases, and the junction held 7 bases outside the gene matches. This CDR3 is built from 16 residues. Germline CDR1 is SGHNT and CDR2 is YYREEE (reference sequence). CDR3: CASSLNRQGVPDTQYF. DNA for the CDR3: TGTGCCAGCAGCTTGAACCGACAGGGGGTCCCAGATACGCAGTATTTT.